This T cell receptor (beta chain) was captured by sequencing in a study of T cell clones after liver transplantation. Study-level background: Three of the eight recipients were HCV-positive; the rest had non-autoimmune, non-viral transplant indications. Tolerance: complete withdrawal held at least one year, liver enzymes staying within twice normal.

Here immunoSEQ multiplex PCR was the method, and the copy in TCRdb shows in-frame clones only, minus some. The data hold approximately 65,000 clones, with around 92% observed a single time. V was shortened by 6 bases and J by 6 bases, with 8 bases between the two germline ends. Germline V lookup: CDR1 MRHNA, CDR2 SNTAGT. This CDR3 contains 11 residues. The receptor was derived from a human patient who received a liver transplant. The graft donor may have given rise to some T cells. V is TRBV6-4 and J is TRBJ1-2; D ambiguous. The source was CD4+ T cells from blood, collected about 25 months after liver transplant. CDR3 in amino acids: CASRGINGYTF. In nucleotides, the CDR3 is TGTGCCAGCAGGGGAATCAATGGCTACACCTTC.